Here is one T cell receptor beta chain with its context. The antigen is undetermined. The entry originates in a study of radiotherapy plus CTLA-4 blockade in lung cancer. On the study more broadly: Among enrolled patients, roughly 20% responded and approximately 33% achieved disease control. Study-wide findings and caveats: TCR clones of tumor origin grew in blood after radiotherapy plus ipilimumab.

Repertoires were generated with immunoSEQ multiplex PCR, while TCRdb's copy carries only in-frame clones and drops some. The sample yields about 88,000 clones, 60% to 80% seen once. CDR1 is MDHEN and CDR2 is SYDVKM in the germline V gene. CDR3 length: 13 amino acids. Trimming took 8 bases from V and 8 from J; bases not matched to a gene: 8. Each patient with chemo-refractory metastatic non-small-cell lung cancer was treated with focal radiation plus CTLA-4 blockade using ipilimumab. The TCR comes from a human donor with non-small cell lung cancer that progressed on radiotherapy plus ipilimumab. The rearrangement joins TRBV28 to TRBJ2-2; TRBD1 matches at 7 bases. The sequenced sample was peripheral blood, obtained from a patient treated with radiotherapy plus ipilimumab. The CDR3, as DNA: TGTGCCAGCCGGCCGAGGGGGCTAGGGGAGCTGTTTTTT. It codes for CASRPRGLGELFF.